One TCR beta chain is described in this entry. The sample comes from a study of blood T cell repertoires in COVID-19. The overall study: Samples came from the United States, Italy and Spain, spanning acute and convalescent COVID-19. PBMCs, B-cell-depleted T cells, or T cells provided the cDNA or gDNA that made up the material.

Germline-derived CDR1 and CDR2 are LGHNA and YNFKEQ. The V gene end was trimmed by 0 bases and the J gene end by 4 bases; junction bases not matched to a gene: 8. This CDR3 region has 17 residues. Authors' methods: Estimated nucleated cell counts came from reference gene primer amplification. Sequenced by immunoSEQ multiplex PCR; TCRdb stores in-frame clones only, minus some. The V and J calls and clone size come from that table; D and trimming were worked out from the DNA. The sample has about 270,000 clones, approximately 86% seen once. The sequenced sample was peripheral blood. The TCR comes from a man aged 35 to 55 with active or convalescent COVID-19. V and J are TRBV4-2 and TRBJ2-1, with 8 nucleotides matching TRBD2. The CDR3 loop is CASSQDTAGGSYNEQFF. The CDR3 DNA is TGTGCCAGCAGCCAAGATACGGCGGGAGGTTCTTACAATGAGCAGTTCTTC.